The text below deals with one T cell receptor beta chain. CDR1 SGHRS and CDR2 YFSETQ come from the germline V gene. Trimming removed 3 bases from V and 1 base from J, with 10 bases in between. This CDR3 is built from 14 residues. This entry comes from a study of control samples from healthy donors and cancer patients. Using immunoSEQ multiplex PCR, the repertoire was profiled, and TCRdb retains in-frame clones only, with some absent. This sample has 90,000 to 100,000 clones, with about nine tenths found just once. The sample was blood. This clonotype was sampled from a woman in her sixties or seventies in good health. J is TRBJ1-1 and V is TRBV5-1; no reliable D call. The DNA of the CDR3 is TGCGCCAGCAGCTCCCTCGACGGGAACACTGAAGCTTTCTTT. Residues: CASSSLDGNTEAFF. The full variable domain, rest sourced from reference TRBV5-1 and TRBJ1-1, is KAGVTQTPRYLIKTRGQQVTLSCSPISGHRSVSWYQQTPGQGLQFLFEYFSETQRNKGNFPGRFSGRQFSNSRSEMNVSTLELGDSALYLCASSSLDGNTEAFFGQGTRLTVV.